This T cell receptor beta chain was retrieved from a study of lymphopenia after photon versus proton radiotherapy. Findings of the study overall: Larger post-nadir TCR diversity loss correlated inversely with survival in deceased patients. Only patients who died were analyzed for survival; proton advantage is unproven. Photon-treated patients lost naive T cells and TCR diversity; proton-treated stayed stable. Oligoclonal CD8+ Temra expansion after nadir drove photon patients' diversity drop.

The assay was immunoSEQ multiplex PCR, and TCRdb's table has in-frame clones only and misses some. The sample lists about 58,000 clones; approximately 84% were seen once. Comment on this clone: Its antigen is unidentified.

The germline gives CDR1 LNHDA, CDR2 SQIVND (reference sequence). V was pared by 5 bases and J by 4 bases, with 12 bases between. The CDR3 totals 13 residues. The chain has TRBV19 and TRBJ2-7; D unresolved. This TCR was sampled from a man aged 55 to 70 with pancreatic cancer. This specimen was peripheral blood, taken from a patient treated with proton-based radiotherapy. CDR3 nucleotide sequence: TGTGCCAGTAGTGGCCCCACCGGGTACGAGCAGTACTTC. This gives the protein CASSGPTGYEQYF.